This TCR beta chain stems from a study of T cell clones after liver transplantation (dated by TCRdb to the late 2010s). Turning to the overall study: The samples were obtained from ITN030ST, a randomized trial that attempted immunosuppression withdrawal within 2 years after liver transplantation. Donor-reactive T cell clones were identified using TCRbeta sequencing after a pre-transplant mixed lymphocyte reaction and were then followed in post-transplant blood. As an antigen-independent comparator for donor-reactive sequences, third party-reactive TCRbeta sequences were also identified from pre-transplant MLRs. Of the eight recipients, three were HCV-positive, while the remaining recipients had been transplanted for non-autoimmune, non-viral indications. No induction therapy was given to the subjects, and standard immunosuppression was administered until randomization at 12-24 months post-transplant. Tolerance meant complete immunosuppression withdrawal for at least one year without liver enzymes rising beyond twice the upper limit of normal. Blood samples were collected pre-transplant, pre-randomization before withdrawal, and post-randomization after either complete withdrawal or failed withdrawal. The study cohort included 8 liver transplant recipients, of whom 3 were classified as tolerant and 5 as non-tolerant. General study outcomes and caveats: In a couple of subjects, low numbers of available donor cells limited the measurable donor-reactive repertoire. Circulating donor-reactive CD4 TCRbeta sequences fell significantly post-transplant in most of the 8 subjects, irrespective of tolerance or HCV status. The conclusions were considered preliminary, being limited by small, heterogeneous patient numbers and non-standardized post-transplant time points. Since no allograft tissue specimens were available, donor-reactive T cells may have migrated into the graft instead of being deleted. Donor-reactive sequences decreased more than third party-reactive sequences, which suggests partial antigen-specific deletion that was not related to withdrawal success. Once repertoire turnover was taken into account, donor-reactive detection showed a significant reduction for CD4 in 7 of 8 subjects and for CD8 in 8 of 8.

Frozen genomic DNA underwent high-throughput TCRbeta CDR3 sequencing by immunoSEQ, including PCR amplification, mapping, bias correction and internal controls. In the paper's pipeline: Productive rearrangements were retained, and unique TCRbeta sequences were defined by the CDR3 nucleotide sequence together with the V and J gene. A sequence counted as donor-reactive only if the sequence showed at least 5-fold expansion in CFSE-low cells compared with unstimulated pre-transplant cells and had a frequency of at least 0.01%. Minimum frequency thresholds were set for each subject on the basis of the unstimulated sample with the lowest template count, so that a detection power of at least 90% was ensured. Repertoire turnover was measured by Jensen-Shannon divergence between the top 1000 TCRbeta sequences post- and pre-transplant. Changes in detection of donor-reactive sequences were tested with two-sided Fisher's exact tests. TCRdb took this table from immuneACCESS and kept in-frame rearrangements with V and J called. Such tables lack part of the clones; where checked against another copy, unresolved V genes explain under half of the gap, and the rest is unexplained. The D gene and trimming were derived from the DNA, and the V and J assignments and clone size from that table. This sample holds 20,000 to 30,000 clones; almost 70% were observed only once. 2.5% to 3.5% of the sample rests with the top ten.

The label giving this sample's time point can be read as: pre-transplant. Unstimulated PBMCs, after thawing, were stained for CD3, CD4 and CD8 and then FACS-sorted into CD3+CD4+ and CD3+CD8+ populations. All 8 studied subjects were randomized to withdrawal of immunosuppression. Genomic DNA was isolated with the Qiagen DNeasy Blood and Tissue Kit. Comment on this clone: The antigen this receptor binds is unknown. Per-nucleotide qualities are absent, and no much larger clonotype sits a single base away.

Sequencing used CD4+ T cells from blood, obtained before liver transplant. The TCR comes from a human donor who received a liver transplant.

This receptor carries the CDR3 CASGEGAQPQHF. The nucleotides read TGTGCCAGCGGGGAAGGAGCTCAGCCCCAGCATTTT. This chain joins TRBV28 to TRBJ1-5, with the identity of the D gene unclear. Taken from the germline V gene, the CDR1 and CDR2 loops are MDHEN and SYDVKM. Spanning cysteine to phenylalanine, the CDR3 consists of 12 amino acids. This entry keeps only the CDR3 DNA: 36 bases, framed from base 1. V is reduced by 8 bases and J by 6 bases, leaving a spacing of 11 bases between them.